Below are 9 T cell receptor beta chains sequenced from a single sample in a study of T cell changes during pregnancy in multiple sclerosis. Libraries were prepared by immunoSEQ multiplex PCR; TCRdb keeps only in-frame clonotypes and omits some of them. The table lists fewer than 150,000 clones, roughly 95% of them singletons, with over 0.35% in the top ten. This specimen was peripheral blood, taken after pregnancy. The receptor source for this set is a female donor with multiple sclerosis, enrolled in a pregnancy study.

The rearrangement joins TRBV29-1 to TRBJ2-7, with 9 nucleotides matching TRBD1. CDR3 length: 12 residues. Germline assignment: CDR1 SQVTM and CDR2 ANQGSEA. Trimming at V came to 7 bases and at J to 2 bases, leaving 3 bases not matched to a gene. CDR3 coding DNA: TGCAGCGCCGGGACAGGGACCTACGAGCAGTACTTC. The encoded protein is CSAGTGTYEQYF.

This clone was seen just once. The V and J genes are TRBV9 and TRBJ2-7, with TRBD1 matching 10 bases. CDR3 length equals 14 residues. V lost 3 bases to trimming and J lost 6 bases; unmatched junction nucleotides: 6. The V gene's germline CDR1 is SGDLS and CDR2 YYNGEE. As DNA, the CDR3 is TGTGCCAGCAGCGCTGCCGGGACAGGGGTCGAGCAGTACTTC. Translation gives CASSAAGTGVEQYF.

The V and J genes are TRBV16 and TRBJ2-7, with D unclear. The CDR3 has 18 amino acids. Germline V gene data show CDR1 as KGHSY and CDR2 as FQNENV. V shed 0 bases and J shed 1 base, with 19 bases lying between them. CDR3 coding DNA: TGTGCCAGCAGCCAATCCCCATTGACACTGTCTATGTCCTACGAGCAGTACTTC. Amino acids: CASSQSPLTLSMSYEQYF. The full variable domain, its missing parts supplied by reference TRBV16 and TRBJ2-7, is GEEVAQTPKHLVRGEGQKAKLYCAPIKGHSYVFWYQQVLKNEFKFLISFQNENVFDETGMPKERFSAKCLPNSPCSLEIQATKLEDSAVYFCASSQSPLTLSMSYEQYFGPGTRLTVT.

The rearrangement links TRBV27 to TRBJ2-7, with 7 bases that match TRBD2. The CDR3 runs 15 residues. Germline values: CDR1 MNHEY, CDR2 SMNVEV (reference sequence). J lost 0 bases, V lost 2 bases, and 4 bases had no gene match. CDR3 amino acids: CASSLLWGGSYEQYF. The CDR3 DNA sequence: TGTGCCAGCAGTTTACTCTGGGGGGGCTCCTACGAGCAGTACTTC.

The chain employs TRBV7-6 and TRBJ2-2; 7 bases line up with TRBD2. The CDR3 runs to 15 residues. Germline V CDR1 and CDR2: SGHVS, FNYEAQ. Germline trimming cut 3 bases from V and 7 bases from J; bases unmatched to any gene: 8. Here the CDR3 DNA reads TGTGCCAGCAGCTTCCAACTGGGGGGGGTCGGGGAGCTGTTTTTT. It translates to CASSFQLGGVGELFF.

The rearrangement joins TRBV5-8 to TRBJ1-1, with TRBD1 as a possible D gene (5 bases). Trimming stripped 4 bases from V and 4 bases from J, with 20 bases between. The CDR3 extends over 16 amino acids. Germline loops: CDR1 SGHTS, CDR2 YDEGEE. DNA of the CDR3: TGTGCCAGCAGCCCCCGATGGGGCGGTGAACGCACTGAAGCTTTCTTT. As protein: CASSPRWGGERTEAFF.

This clone has just one count. The V call is TRBV23-1, the J call TRBJ2-7, with 11 bases fitting TRBD2. TRBV23-1 is placed among ORFs of uncertain function. The V segment lost 4 bases and the J segment 4 bases; nucleotides outside the gene matches: 24. The CDR3 has 21 amino acids. CDR3 region: CASSLVGLAGLTEGVAYEQYF. In DNA, the CDR3 is TGCGCCAGCAGTCTCGTCGGACTAGCGGGTCTTACCGAGGGTGTAGCATACGAGCAGTACTTC.

CDR3 loop: CASSIPSLNTEAFF. CDR3 coding DNA: TGTGCCAGTAGTATCCCCTCGTTGAACACTGAAGCTTTCTTT. The chain combines TRBV19 with TRBJ1-1; D is undetermined. CDR1 is LNHDA and CDR2 is SQIVND in the germline V gene (reference sequence). With 3 bases removed from V and 0 bases from J, the gap between germline ends came to 8 bases. The CDR3 loop spans 14 amino acids.

The V call is TRBV19, the J call TRBJ1-4; 11 positions agree with TRBD1. Germline CDR1 LNHDA, CDR2 SQIVND (reference sequence). This CDR3 is 16 amino acids long. Trimming removed 5 bases from V and 8 bases from J; junction bases left unmatched: 10. As DNA, the CDR3 is TGTGCCAGTAGTGTCGGGCCGGACAGGGGGCGCGAAAAACTGTTTTTT. This gives the protein CASSVGPDRGREKLFF.